Presented here are 26 T cell receptor beta chains from one specimen sequenced in a study of cytomegalovirus exposure and HLA in healthy donors. PCR used 60 Vbeta primers and 13 Jbeta primers. Sequencing used immunoSEQ multiplex PCR; TCRdb keeps in-frame clones, though not all of them. The data contain more than 110,000 clones, 55% to 80% of them singletons. Sequenced sample: PBMCs. The source of these receptors is a woman aged 40 to 50 in good health and CMV-seronegative.

The chain joins TRBV5-1 to TRBJ2-5; D is undetermined. From germline, CDR1 is SGHRS and CDR2 YFSETQ. V was trimmed by 5 bases and J by 2 bases, leaving 10 bases between them. There are 13 residues in the CDR3. The CDR3 spells CASSGLPQETQYF. The CDR3 DNA follows: TGCGCCAGCAGTGGGCTTCCTCAAGAGACCCAGTACTTC.

This clone came up a few times. The chain carries TRBV2 and TRBJ1-6; 9 bases are a match to TRBD1. The CDR3 totals 16 residues. Looked up from germline, CDR1 is SNHLY and CDR2 is FYNNEI. V was pared by 7 bases and J by 4 bases, with 8 bases of the junction left unmatched. In DNA, the CDR3 is TGTGCCAGCATTGGGGCGGGACAGGGATATAATTCACCCCTCCACTTT. It codes for CASIGAGQGYNSPLHF.

In regard to this clone: The sample holds other DNA sequences that translate to the same CDR3. In DNA form, the CDR3 reads TGTGCCAGTAGTCCGACAGGGGATGGCTACACCTTC. It yields the protein CASSPTGDGYTF. The gene calls are TRBV19 and TRBJ1-2, with 8 bases lining up with TRBD1. This CDR3 spans 12 amino acids. The germline V gene encodes CDR1 LNHDA and CDR2 SQIVND (reference sequence). After removal of 5 bases from V and 6 bases from J, the junction contained 2 bases not matched to a gene.

Regarding this clone: Other DNA sequences in the same sample also yield this CDR3. The J gene is TRBJ1-1, the V gene TRBV6-4; no clear D. CDR1 is MRHNA and CDR2 is SNTAGT in the germline V gene. This CDR3 is built from 13 residues. V lost 5 bases to trimming and J lost 0 bases, with 7 bases between them. As DNA, the CDR3 is TGTGCCAGCAGTCTTTACATGAACACTGAAGCTTTCTTT. This codes for CASSLYMNTEAFF.

The chain has TRBV7-9 and TRBJ2-2, with a possible D match to TRBD1 (6 bases). There are 14 residues in the CDR3. Trimming cost V 6 bases and J 0 bases, with 8 bases left between them. The germline V gene has CDR1 SEHNR and CDR2 FQNEAQ (reference sequence). CDR3 nucleotides: TGTGCCAGCAGGGACAGCACGAACACCGGGGAGCTGTTTTTT. Protein: CASRDSTNTGELFF.

The V gene is TRBV27, the J gene TRBJ1-2; TRBD1 matches at 12 bases. Germline V gene sequence: CDR1 MNHEY, CDR2 SMNVEV (reference sequence). Trimming removed 8 bases from V and 4 bases from J; junction bases left unmatched: 5. CDR3 length: 14 amino acids. Here the CDR3 DNA reads TGTGCCAGCGCCGAGGGACAGGGGGCCTATGGCTACACCTTC. Encoded protein: CASAEGQGAYGYTF.

The chain couples TRBV5-1 to TRBJ1-4, with 12 bases lining up with TRBD1. Germline CDR1 reads SGHRS; CDR2 reads YFSETQ. The CDR3 runs 14 residues. V dropped 4 bases and J dropped 8; count of bases not matched to a gene: 3. The CDR3 loop is CASSIGTGGEKLFF. The CDR3 region has the DNA TGCGCCAGCAGCATCGGGACAGGGGGCGAAAAACTGTTTTTT.

The chain carries TRBV27 and TRBJ2-3, with 11 bases matching TRBD1. The CDR3 totals 15 residues. Germline V gives CDR1 MNHEY, CDR2 SMNVEV (reference sequence). Unmatched junction bases numbered 5, after V lost 5 bases and J lost 4 bases. For the CDR3, the DNA is TGTGCCAGCAGTCTCCGGACAGGGGGCCCAGATACGCAGTATTTT. Translating gives CASSLRTGGPDTQYF.

The V gene is TRBV19, the J gene TRBJ1-4, with D unclear. The CDR3 runs 14 residues. The germline V gene encodes CDR1 LNHDA and CDR2 SQIVND (reference sequence). V was trimmed by 5 bases and J by 0 bases, leaving 7 bases between them. The CDR3: CASSPGATNEKLFF. The DNA of the CDR3 is TGTGCCAGTAGTCCGGGAGCAACTAATGAAAAACTGTTTTTT. Looking up the rest from reference TRBV19 and TRBJ1-4 gives the full variable domain: DGGITQSPKYLFRKEGQNVTLSCEQNLNHDAMYWYRQDPGQGLRLIYYSQIVNDFQKGDIAEGYSVSREKKESFPLTVTSAQKNPTAFYLCASSPGATNEKLFFGSGTQLSVL.

The chain has TRBV9 and TRBJ2-1, with a weak D call TRBD2 (7 bases). The ends were cut back, 1 base at V and 8 bases at J, with 13 bases in the middle. Germline V gene lookup returns CDR1 SGDLS and CDR2 YYNGEE. This CDR3 contains 14 residues. The chain's CDR3 is CASSVLGGAHEQFF. Written as DNA, the CDR3 is TGTGCCAGCAGCGTACTAGGGGGGGCCCATGAGCAGTTCTTC.

This chain links TRBV19 with TRBJ2-5; D is undetermined. With 5 bases removed from V and 5 bases from J, the gap between germline ends came to 15 bases. Germline V lookup: CDR1 LNHDA, CDR2 SQIVND (reference sequence). The CDR3 loop spans 14 amino acids. The CDR3 here is CASSWQVGMETQYF. CDR3 nucleotide sequence: TGTGCCAGTAGTTGGCAGGTCGGTATGGAGACCCAGTACTTC.

The chain employs TRBV5-1 and TRBJ2-1, with D maybe TRBD1 (6 bases). CDR1 SGHRS and CDR2 YFSETQ come from the germline V gene. The CDR3 is 16 amino acids. V was pared by 0 bases and J by 5 bases, with 15 bases between. The CDR3: CASSLARTEINNEQFF. The CDR3 DNA sequence: TGCGCCAGCAGCTTGGCACGGACAGAGATCAACAATGAGCAGTTCTTC.

This clone is a singleton in its sample. J is TRBJ2-2 and V is TRBV4-1; 7 bases map to TRBD1. With 0 bases clipped from V and 5 bases from J, the junction kept 6 bases outside the gene matches. Germline V gene sequence: CDR1 MGHRA, CDR2 YSYEKL. This CDR3 is 16 amino acids long. The CDR3 sequence is CASSQERGPGTGELFF. The CDR3 DNA follows: TGCGCCAGCAGCCAAGAGAGGGGGCCCGGAACCGGGGAGCTGTTTTTT.

This clone was seen only once. The junction departs from the called germline gene at one end, perhaps through a read error. CDR3 region: CACSEVQGYGYTF. In nucleotides, the CDR3 is TGTGCCTGCAGTGAGGTCCAGGGCTATGGCTACACCTTC. V and J are TRBV25-1 and TRBJ1-2; tentative D call: TRBD1 (5 bases). The CDR3 covers 13 residues. The germline V gene has CDR1 MGHDK and CDR2 SYGVNS.

Written as DNA, the CDR3 is TGCGCCAGCAGCGGGACAGGGGGTGACTCACCCCTCCACTTT. Protein: CASSGTGGDSPLHF. The V call is TRBV5-1, the J call TRBJ1-6, with 11 bases matching TRBD1. J lost 10 bases, V lost 4 bases, and 4 bases had no gene match. The germline V gene has CDR1 SGHRS and CDR2 YFSETQ. CDR3 length: 14 amino acids.

The gene calls are TRBV6-1 and TRBJ2-3; the match to TRBD2 covers 8 bases. V was clipped by 6 bases and J by 5 bases; unmatched bases: 7. The V gene's germline CDR1 is MNHNS and CDR2 SASEGT. The CDR3 loop spans 14 amino acids. Written as DNA, the CDR3 is TGTGCCAGCAGACTATCAAGCGGGGGAGATACGCAGTATTTT. It is translated as CASRLSSGGDTQYF.

The chain joins TRBV7-9 to TRBJ2-3, with a tentative D call TRBD1 (7 bases). The CDR3 consists of 11 residues. Per germline, CDR1 SEHNR and CDR2 FQNEAQ (reference sequence). V was cut by 7 bases and J by 8 bases, with 10 bases left in between. In DNA form, the CDR3 reads TGTGCCAGCACCCAGGGGGGTACGCAGTATTTT. Its protein product is CASTQGGTQYF.

The V and J genes are TRBV5-1 and TRBJ2-2; D uncertain. With 0 bases removed from V and 7 bases from J, the gap between germline ends came to 13 bases. The germline V gene encodes CDR1 SGHRS and CDR2 YFSETQ. The CDR3 runs 15 residues. This CDR3 reads CASSLVPPTHGELFF. In nucleotides, the CDR3 is TGCGCCAGCAGCTTGGTACCCCCAACACACGGGGAGCTGTTTTTT.

The CDR3, as DNA: TGTGCCAACAAACAGGTAGCTAGCACAGATACGCAGTATTTT. Its protein product is CANKQVASTDTQYF. The rearrangement joins TRBV6-1 to TRBJ2-3; a possible D gene is TRBD1 (5 bases). The germline V gene has CDR1 MNHNS and CDR2 SASEGT. The length of the CDR3 is 14 residues. V lost 10 bases to trimming and J lost 0 bases, with 14 bases between them.

The chain joins TRBV5-1 to TRBJ2-1; 8 nucleotides line up with TRBD2. CDR1 and CDR2 from the germline V gene are SGHRS and YFSETQ. This CDR3 contains 16 residues. V lost 4 bases and J lost 4; bases outside the gene matches: 10. CDR3 residues: CASSPLERGIYNEQFF. DNA for the CDR3: TGCGCCAGCAGCCCCCTGGAGCGGGGGATTTACAATGAGCAGTTCTTC.

This rearrangement joins TRBV28 to TRBJ1-2, with D possibly TRBD1 on 5 matching bases. The CDR3 is 14 residues long. Germline V lookup: CDR1 MDHEN, CDR2 SYDVKM. The V end was cut by 2 bases, the J end by 7 bases, with 14 bases between. CDR3 residues: CASSLTSGMLGYTF. The CDR3 DNA is TGTGCCAGCAGTTTAACTTCAGGGATGCTTGGCTACACCTTC.

This clone came up a few times. The chain uses TRBV7-8 and TRBJ1-5; no clear D. The CDR3 is made up of 15 amino acids. Germline CDR1 reads SGHVS; CDR2 reads FQNEAQ. Between the trimmed V and J ends, which lost 0 bases and 1 base, there was a span of 7 bases. The CDR3 DNA follows: TGTGCCAGCAGCTTAGCAAGAGGGAGCAATCAGCCCCAGCATTTT. Translated: CASSLARGSNQPQHF.

This clone has only a few counts. The rearrangement links TRBV6-5 to TRBJ1-1, with 7 bases aligning to TRBD1. CDR3 length: 15 amino acids. Looked up from germline, CDR1 is MNHEY and CDR2 is SVGAGI. J was trimmed by 5 bases and V by 4 bases; bases with no gene match: 10. Written as DNA, the CDR3 is TGTGCCAGCAGTTCCCGACAGGGATTTTTAACTGAAGCTTTCTTT. Amino acid sequence: CASSSRQGFLTEAFF.

This clone was found a few times. The chain has TRBV7-6 and TRBJ1-1; D is unresolved. Trimming took 2 bases from V and 1 from J, leaving 11 bases between them. Germline V gene lookup returns CDR1 SGHVS and CDR2 FNYEAQ. This CDR3 contains 15 residues. In nucleotides, the CDR3 is TGTGCCAGCAGCTTACAGAAAGATTGGAACACTGAAGCTTTCTTT. Encoded protein: CASSLQKDWNTEAFF.

The V call is TRBV18, the J call TRBJ1-6; weak D call: TRBD1 (6 bases). Germline-derived CDR1 and CDR2 are KGHSH and LQKENI. The CDR3 is 11 residues long. The V gene lost 5 bases and the J gene lost 14 bases, with 10 bases spanning the gap. The DNA for the CDR3 is TGTGCCAGCTCAGGGGGCTCATCCCTCCACTTT. Translated: CASSGGSSLHF.

This clone appeared a few times. V and J are TRBV4-1 and TRBJ1-1; D perhaps matches TRBD1 (6 bases). The V gene's germline CDR1 is MGHRA and CDR2 YSYEKL. The CDR3 consists of 16 residues. V shed 0 bases and J shed 0 bases, with 11 bases lying between them. CDR3 coding DNA: TGCGCCAGCAGCCAAGACCTTGGACAGTTGAACACTGAAGCTTTCTTT. It yields the protein CASSQDLGQLNTEAFF.